This T cell receptor beta chain was sequenced in a study of cytomegalovirus exposure and HLA in healthy donors. The primer mix had 60 Vbeta and 13 Jbeta primers. This table comes from immunoSEQ multiplex PCR, and its TCRdb copy is limited to in-frame clones, with some not included. This sample has around 160,000 clones, with over 70% found just once. A word on this clone: Its matching antigen is unknown.

The length of the CDR3 is 13 residues. The ends were cut back, 1 base at V and 5 bases at J, with 9 bases in the middle. The germline V gene has CDR1 SGHDN and CDR2 FVKESK. General observations from the study: The classifier reportedly diagnosed cytomegalovirus status with high sensitivity and specificity.

V is TRBV14 and J is TRBJ2-7, with unresolved D. Sequenced input: PBMCs. This TCR came from a male donor in good health and CMV-seropositive. The CDR3 here is CASSQGNSNEQYF. CDR3 sequence (DNA): TGTGCCAGCAGCCAAGGGAACAGCAACGAGCAGTACTTC.